This T cell receptor beta chain was retrieved from a study of neurological immune-mediated disorders. Study-wide results and caveats: None of the CDR3 amino acid sequences found in expanded clones was shared across subjects. This suggests that the TCR-beta repertoires were private in all groups.

On this clonotype: Its antigen is still unknown.

Germline lookup yields CDR1 SQVTM and CDR2 ANQGSEA. The CDR3 consists of 13 residues. Trimming cost V 4 bases and J 10 bases; bases outside gene matches: 7. The method for making cDNA was 5'RACE, and it used 10-nucleotide random UMIs. TCRdb passed the 5' RACE reads through MiXCR, listing each CDR3 protein once. The sample has 50,000 or so distinct CDR3 sequences, about 23% seen once; the top ten hold more than 20%. The gene calls are TRBV29-1 and TRBJ2-1; 10 positions match TRBD2. The TCR was taken from a woman in her 70s in good health. Sequenced sample: PBMCs. CDR3 nucleotides: TGCAGCGTTGCGGCTAGCGGGAGCGAAGAGCAGTTCTTC. Its translation: CSVAASGSEEQFF.